The 8 T cell receptor beta chains given below trace back to one sample, sequenced in a study of blood T cell repertoires in COVID-19. Data came from immunoSEQ multiplex PCR; TCRdb stores just in-frame clones and leaves some out. The table includes about 200,000 clones, around 86% detected once. The sequencing sample was made of PBMCs or T cells enriched from blood (not recorded which). These TCRs come from a woman between 40 and 50 years old with acute COVID-19.

This chain links TRBV28 with TRBJ2-7; D perhaps matches TRBD1 (5 bases). The CDR3 is 14 amino acids. The germline V gene has CDR1 MDHEN and CDR2 SYDVKM. V shed 6 bases and J shed 2 bases, with 14 bases lying between them. The CDR3 DNA reads as TGTGCCAGCAGGGGGCAGGTTACCACCTACGAGCAGTACTTC. Translation gives CASRGQVTTYEQYF.

V usage is TRBV27 and J usage is TRBJ2-6; 7 nucleotides match TRBD1. In germline, CDR1 is MNHEY, CDR2 SMNVEV (reference sequence). CDR3 length: 15 residues. After removal of 3 bases from V and 4 bases from J, the junction contained 3 bases not matched to a gene. The CDR3 is CASSLTGTGANVLTF. DNA for the CDR3: TGTGCCAGCAGTTTGACAGGGACAGGGGCCAACGTCCTGACTTTC.

The chain couples TRBV11-2 to TRBJ2-1; 9 bases align to TRBD2. V lost 3 bases to trimming and J lost 5 bases; unmatched junction nucleotides: 5. In germline, CDR1 is SGHAT, CDR2 FQNNGV. This CDR3 is 15 amino acids long. CDR3 in amino acids: CASSFRLAENNEQFF. The CDR3 nucleotides are TGTGCCAGCAGCTTTAGACTAGCGGAGAACAATGAGCAGTTCTTC.

V and J are TRBV19 and TRBJ1-5, with D perhaps TRBD1 (6 bases). V was cut by 11 bases and J by 6 bases, with 17 bases left in between. CDR3 length: 13 residues. Germline CDR1 reads LNHDA; CDR2 reads SQIVND (reference sequence). The CDR3, as DNA: TGTGCCGGTGGAACAGGGAGCGGTCAGCCCCAGCATTTT. Translated, it gives CAGGTGSGQPQHF.

The chain has TRBV4-3 and TRBJ2-1, with a tentative D call TRBD2 (5 bases). Germline V gene lookup returns CDR1 LGHNA and CDR2 YSLEER. Trimming cost V 0 bases and J 7 bases, with 10 bases left between them. The length of the CDR3 is 14 residues. CDR3 region: CASSQEAANNEQFF. The CDR3 nucleotides are TGCGCCAGCAGCCAAGAAGCGGCCAATAATGAGCAGTTCTTC.

V usage is TRBV28 and J usage is TRBJ2-4; D remains unclear. Germline loops: CDR1 MDHEN, CDR2 SYDVKM. The CDR3 loop spans 14 amino acids. The V end lost 4 bases, the J end lost 1 base, and 8 bases lay between the germline ends. The CDR3 region is CASSSVMAKNIQYF. In DNA form, the CDR3 reads TGTGCCAGCAGTTCAGTGATGGCCAAAAACATTCAGTACTTC.

Only one count was recorded for this clone. The chain combines TRBV4-3 with TRBJ1-3; perhaps TRBD1 as D (5 bases). This CDR3 has 16 residues. Germline CDR1 and CDR2: LGHNA and YSLEER. V lost 3 bases and J 2 bases, leaving 14 bases between the germline ends. The CDR3 sequence: CASSQGTGGTGNTIYF. The DNA of the CDR3 is TGCGCCAGCAGCCAGGGGACGGGGGGGACTGGAAACACCATATATTTT.

The rearrangement links TRBV28 to TRBJ2-7; 10 positions agree with TRBD1. Germline loops: CDR1 MDHEN, CDR2 SYDVKM. The CDR3 covers 16 residues. Losses at the gene ends were 6 bases for V and 7 bases for J; bases not matched to a gene: 15. The CDR3, as DNA: TGTGCCAGCAGCCCCCCTTCCGGGACAGGGGCTAGGGAGCAGTACTTC. This gives the protein CASSPPSGTGAREQYF.